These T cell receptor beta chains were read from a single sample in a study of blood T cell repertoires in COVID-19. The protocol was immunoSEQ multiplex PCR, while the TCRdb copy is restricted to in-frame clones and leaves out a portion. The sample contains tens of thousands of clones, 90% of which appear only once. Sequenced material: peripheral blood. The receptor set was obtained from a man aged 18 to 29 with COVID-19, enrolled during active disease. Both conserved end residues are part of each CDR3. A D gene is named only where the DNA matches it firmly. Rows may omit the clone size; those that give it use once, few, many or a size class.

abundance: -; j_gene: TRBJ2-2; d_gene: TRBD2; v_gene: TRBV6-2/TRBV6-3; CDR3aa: CASSSGLAGVRTTGELFF; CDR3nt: TGTGCCAGCAGCTCAGGACTAGCGGGAGTTCGGACCACCGGGGAGCTGTTTTTT
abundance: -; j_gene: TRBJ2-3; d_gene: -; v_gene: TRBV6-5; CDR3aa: CASSYSDYTDTQYF; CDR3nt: TGTGCCAGCAGTTACTCGGACTACACAGATACGCAGTATTTT
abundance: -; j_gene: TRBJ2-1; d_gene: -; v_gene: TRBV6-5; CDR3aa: CASSLSLSSYNEQFF; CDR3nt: TGTGCCAGCAGCCTTAGCCTAAGCTCCTACAATGAGCAGTTCTTC
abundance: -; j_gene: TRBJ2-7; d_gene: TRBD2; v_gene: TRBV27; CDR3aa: CASSLGGAGYEQYF; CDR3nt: TGTGCCAGCAGTTTGGGAGGGGCCGGCTACGAGCAGTACTTC
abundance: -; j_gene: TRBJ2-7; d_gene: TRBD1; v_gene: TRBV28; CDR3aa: CASSPPGQVKAQYF; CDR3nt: TGTGCCAGCAGTCCCCCGGGACAGGTTAAGGCGCAGTACTTC
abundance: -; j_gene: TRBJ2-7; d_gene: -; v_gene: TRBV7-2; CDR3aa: CASSLAGTSPYEQYF; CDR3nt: TGTGCCAGCAGCTTAGCCGGGACTTCCCCCTACGAGCAGTACTTC
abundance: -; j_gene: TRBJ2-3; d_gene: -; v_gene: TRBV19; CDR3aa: CASSNTDTQYF; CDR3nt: TGTGCCAGTTCTAACACAGATACGCAGTATTTT
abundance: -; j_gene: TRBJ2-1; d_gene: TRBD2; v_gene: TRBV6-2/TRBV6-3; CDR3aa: CASSSASGRSYNEQFF; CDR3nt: TGTGCCAGCAGTTCGGCTAGCGGGAGGTCCTACAATGAGCAGTTCTTC
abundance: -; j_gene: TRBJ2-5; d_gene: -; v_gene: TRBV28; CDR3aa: CASSLQGRRETQYF; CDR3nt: TGTGCCAGCAGTCTACAGGGCCGGCGGGAGACCCAGTACTTC
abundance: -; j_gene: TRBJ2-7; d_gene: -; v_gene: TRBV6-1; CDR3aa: CASSERAGWDHEQYF; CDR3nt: TGTGCCAGCAGTGAACGGGCGGGATGGGACCACGAGCAGTACTTC
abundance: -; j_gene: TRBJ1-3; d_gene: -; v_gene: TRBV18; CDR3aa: CASSPLQGTPSGNTIYF; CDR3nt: TGTGCCAGCTCACCCCTACAGGGAACACCCTCTGGAAACACCATATATTTT
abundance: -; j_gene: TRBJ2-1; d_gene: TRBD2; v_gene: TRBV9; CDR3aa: CASSGGLAGSPPGYNEQFF; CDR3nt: TGTGCCAGCAGCGGAGGACTAGCGGGATCACCACCGGGCTACAATGAGCAGTTCTTC
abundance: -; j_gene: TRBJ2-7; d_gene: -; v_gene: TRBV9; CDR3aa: CASSPRQGYEQYF; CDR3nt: TGTGCCAGCAGCCCCAGGCAGGGCTACGAGCAGTACTTC
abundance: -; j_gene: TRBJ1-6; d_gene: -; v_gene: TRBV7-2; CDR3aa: CASSDSYNSPLHF; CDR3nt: TGTGCCAGCAGCGACAGTTATAATTCACCCCTCCACTTT
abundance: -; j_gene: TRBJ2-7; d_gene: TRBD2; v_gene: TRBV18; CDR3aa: CASSPSGDLGEQYF; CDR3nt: TGTGCCAGCTCACCTAGCGGGGACCTAGGGGAGCAGTACTTC
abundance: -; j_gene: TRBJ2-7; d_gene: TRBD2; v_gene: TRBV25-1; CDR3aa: CASRAAGRDEQYF; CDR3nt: TGTGCCAGCAGAGCAGCGGGGCGGGACGAGCAGTACTTC
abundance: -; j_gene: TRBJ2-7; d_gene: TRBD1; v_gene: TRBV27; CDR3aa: CASSSTGGSYEQYF; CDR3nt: TGTGCCAGCAGTTCGACAGGGGGGAGTTACGAGCAGTACTTC
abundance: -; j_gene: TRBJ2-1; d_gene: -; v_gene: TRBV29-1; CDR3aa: CSVVADYNEQFF; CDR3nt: TGCAGCGTTGTGGCGGACTACAATGAGCAGTTCTTC
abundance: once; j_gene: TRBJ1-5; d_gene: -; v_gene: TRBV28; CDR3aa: CASSLGGAWSNQPQHF; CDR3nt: TGTGCCAGCAGTTTGGGGGGGGCGTGGAGCAATCAGCCCCAGCATTTT
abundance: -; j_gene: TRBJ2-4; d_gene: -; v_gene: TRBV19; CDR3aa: CASSKGVSGVAKNIQYF; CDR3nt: TGTGCCAGTAGTAAGGGTGTGTCGGGAGTGGCCAAAAACATTCAGTACTTC
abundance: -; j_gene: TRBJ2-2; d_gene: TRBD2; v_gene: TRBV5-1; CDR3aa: CATSLAGSNTGELFF; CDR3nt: TGCGCCACCTCACTAGCGGGTTCGAACACCGGGGAGCTGTTTTTT
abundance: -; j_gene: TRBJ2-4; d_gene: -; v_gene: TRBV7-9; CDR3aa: CASSHESGTKNIQYF; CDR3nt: TGTGCCAGCAGCCACGAATCCGGGACAAAAAACATTCAGTACTTC
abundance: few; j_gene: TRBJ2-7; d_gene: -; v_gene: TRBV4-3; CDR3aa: CASSQNRASASYEQYF; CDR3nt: TGCGCCAGCAGCCAAAATCGTGCTAGCGCGTCCTACGAGCAGTACTTC
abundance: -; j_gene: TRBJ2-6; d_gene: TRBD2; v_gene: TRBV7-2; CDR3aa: CASSIRGLISGANVLTF; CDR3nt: TGTGCCAGCAGCATAAGGGGACTAATCTCTGGGGCCAACGTCCTGACTTTC
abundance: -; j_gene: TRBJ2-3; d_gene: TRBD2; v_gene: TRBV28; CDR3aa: CASSLAGGDTQYF; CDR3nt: TGTGCCAGCAGTTTAGCGGGGGGCGATACGCAGTATTTT
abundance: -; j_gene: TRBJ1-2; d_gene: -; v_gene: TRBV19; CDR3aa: CASSIQGAAYGYTF; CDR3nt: TGTGCCAGTAGTATACAAGGGGCGGCCTATGGCTACACCTTC
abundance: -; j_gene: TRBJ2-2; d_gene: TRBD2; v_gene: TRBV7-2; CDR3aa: CASSPGTSGSGGELFF; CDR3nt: TGTGCCAGCAGCCCCGGGACTAGCGGGAGTGGCGGGGAGCTGTTTTTT
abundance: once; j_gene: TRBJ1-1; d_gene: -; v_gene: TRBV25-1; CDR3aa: CASNGQLNTEAFF; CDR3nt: TGTGCCAGCAATGGACAGCTGAACACTGAAGCTTTCTTT
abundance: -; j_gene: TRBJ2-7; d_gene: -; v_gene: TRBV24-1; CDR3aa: CATSDLGGYEQYF; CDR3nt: TGTGCCACCAGTGATTTAGGGGGCTACGAGCAGTACTTC
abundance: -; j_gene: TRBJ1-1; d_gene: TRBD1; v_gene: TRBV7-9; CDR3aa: CASSDRGLDTEAFF; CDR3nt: TGTGCCAGCAGTGACAGGGGACTCGACACTGAAGCTTTCTTT
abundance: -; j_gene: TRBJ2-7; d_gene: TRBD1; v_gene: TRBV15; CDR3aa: CATSRVPGQGYEQYF; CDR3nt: TGTGCCACCAGCAGAGTTCCGGGACAGGGCTACGAGCAGTACTTC
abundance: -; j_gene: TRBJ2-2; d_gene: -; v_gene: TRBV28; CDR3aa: CASSPPGELFF; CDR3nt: TGTGCCAGCAGTCCTCCCGGGGAGCTGTTTTTT
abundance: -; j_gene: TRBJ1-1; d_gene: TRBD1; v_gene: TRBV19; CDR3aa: CASSLGYLGTGTFF; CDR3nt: TGTGCCAGTAGTCTGGGGTACCTCGGGACAGGGACTTTCTTT
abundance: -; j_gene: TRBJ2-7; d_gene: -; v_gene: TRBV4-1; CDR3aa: CASSPGQGGEYEQYF; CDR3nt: TGCGCCAGCAGCCCCGGACAGGGAGGGGAGTACGAGCAGTACTTC
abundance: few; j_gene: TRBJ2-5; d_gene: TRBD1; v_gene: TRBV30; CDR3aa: CAWKQGIQETQYF; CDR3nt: TGTGCCTGGAAACAGGGGATACAAGAGACCCAGTACTTC
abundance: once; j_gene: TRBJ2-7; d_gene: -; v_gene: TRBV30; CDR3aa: CAWSGQAQHAYEQYF; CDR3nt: TGTGCCTGGAGTGGACAGGCTCAACATGCCTACGAGCAGTACTTC
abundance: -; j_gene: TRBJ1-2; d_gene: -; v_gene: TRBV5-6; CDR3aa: CASSSAATTNYGYTF; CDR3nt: TGTGCCAGCAGCTCGGCTGCGACAACTAACTATGGCTACACCTTC
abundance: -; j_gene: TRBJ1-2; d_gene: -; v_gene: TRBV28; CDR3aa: CAIVSSNYGYTF; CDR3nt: TGTGCCATCGTCAGTTCTAACTATGGCTACACCTTC
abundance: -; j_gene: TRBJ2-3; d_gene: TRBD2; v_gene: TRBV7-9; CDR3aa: CASSPGLAATDTQYF; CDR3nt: TGTGCCAGCAGCCCGGGACTAGCGGCGACAGATACGCAGTATTTT
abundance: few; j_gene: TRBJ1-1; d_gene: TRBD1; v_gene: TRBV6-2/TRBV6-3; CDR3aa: CASSLQGQGWTEAFF; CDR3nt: TGTGCCAGCAGTTTACAGGGACAGGGATGGACTGAAGCTTTCTTT
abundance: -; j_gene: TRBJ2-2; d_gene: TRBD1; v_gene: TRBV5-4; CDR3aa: CASSQGTGITGELFF; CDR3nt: TGTGCCAGCAGCCAGGGGACAGGGATTACCGGGGAGCTGTTTTTT
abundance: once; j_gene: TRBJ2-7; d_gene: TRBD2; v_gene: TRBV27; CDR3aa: CASSSRLAGGYEQYF; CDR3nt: TGTGCCAGCAGTAGCCGACTAGCGGGAGGGTACGAGCAGTACTTC
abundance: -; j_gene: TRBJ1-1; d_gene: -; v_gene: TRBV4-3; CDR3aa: CASSQTYRAMNTEAFF; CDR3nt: TGCGCCAGCAGCCAAACCTACAGGGCGATGAACACTGAAGCTTTCTTT
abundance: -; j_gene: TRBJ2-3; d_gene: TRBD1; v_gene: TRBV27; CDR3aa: CASSPGQGITDTQYF; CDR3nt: TGTGCCAGCAGCCCGGGACAGGGAATCACAGATACGCAGTATTTT
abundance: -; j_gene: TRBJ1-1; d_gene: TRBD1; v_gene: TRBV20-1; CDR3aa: CSARRGTAAFF; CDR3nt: TGCAGTGCTAGAAGGGGGACAGCGGCTTTCTTT
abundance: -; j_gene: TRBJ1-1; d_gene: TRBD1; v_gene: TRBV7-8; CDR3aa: CASSLSSGQAVMNTEAFF; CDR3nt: TGTGCCAGCAGCTTAAGTTCGGGACAGGCGGTTATGAACACTGAAGCTTTCTTT
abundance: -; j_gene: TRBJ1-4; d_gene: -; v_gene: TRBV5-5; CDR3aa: CASTKGVTTNEKLFF; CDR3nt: TGTGCCAGCACCAAAGGGGTCACAACTAATGAAAAACTGTTTTTT
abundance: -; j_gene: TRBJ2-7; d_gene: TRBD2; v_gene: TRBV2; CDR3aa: CASGRLAGGPNGEQYF; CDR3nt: TGTGCCAGCGGTAGACTAGCGGGAGGCCCCAACGGGGAGCAGTACTTC
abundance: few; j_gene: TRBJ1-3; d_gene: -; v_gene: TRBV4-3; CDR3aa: CASSQAGRDSGNTIYF; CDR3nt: TGCGCCAGCAGCCAAGCGGGGCGGGACTCTGGAAACACCATATATTTT
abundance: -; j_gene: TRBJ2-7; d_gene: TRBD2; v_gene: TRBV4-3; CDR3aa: CASSQDILAGDYEQYF; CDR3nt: TGCGCCAGCAGCCAAGATATACTAGCGGGTGACTACGAGCAGTACTTC
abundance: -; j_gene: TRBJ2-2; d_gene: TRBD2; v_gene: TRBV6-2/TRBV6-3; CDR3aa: CASSSGTSVAGELFF; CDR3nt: TGTGCCAGCAGCTCCGGGACTAGCGTAGCCGGGGAGCTGTTTTTT
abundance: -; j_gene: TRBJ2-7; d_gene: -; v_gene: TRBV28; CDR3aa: CASRPGQSYEQYF; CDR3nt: TGTGCCAGCAGACCCGGACAGAGCTACGAGCAGTACTTC
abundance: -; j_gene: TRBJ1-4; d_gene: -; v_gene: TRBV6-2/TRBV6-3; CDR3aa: CASSSTTDGKLFF; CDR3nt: TGTGCCAGCAGCTCCACGACAGACGGAAAACTGTTTTTT